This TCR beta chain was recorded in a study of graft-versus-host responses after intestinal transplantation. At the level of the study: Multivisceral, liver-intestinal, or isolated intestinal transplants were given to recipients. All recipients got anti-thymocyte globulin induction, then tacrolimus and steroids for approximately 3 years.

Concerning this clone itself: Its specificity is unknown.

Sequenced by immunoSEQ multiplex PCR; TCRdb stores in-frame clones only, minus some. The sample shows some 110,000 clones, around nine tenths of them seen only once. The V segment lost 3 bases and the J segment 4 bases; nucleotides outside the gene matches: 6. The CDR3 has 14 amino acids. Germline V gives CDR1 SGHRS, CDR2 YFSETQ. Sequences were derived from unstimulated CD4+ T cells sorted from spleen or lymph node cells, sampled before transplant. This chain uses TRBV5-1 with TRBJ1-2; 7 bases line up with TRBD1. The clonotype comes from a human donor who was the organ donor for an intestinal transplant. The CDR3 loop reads CASSSTQGGYGYTF. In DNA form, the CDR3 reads TGCGCCAGCAGCTCTACTCAGGGGGGCTATGGCTACACCTTC. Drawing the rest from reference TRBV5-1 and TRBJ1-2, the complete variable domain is KAGVTQTPRYLIKTRGQQVTLSCSPISGHRSVSWYQQTPGQGLQFLFEYFSETQRNKGNFPGRFSGRQFSNSRSEMNVSTLELGDSALYLCASSSTQGGYGYTFGSGTRLTVV.